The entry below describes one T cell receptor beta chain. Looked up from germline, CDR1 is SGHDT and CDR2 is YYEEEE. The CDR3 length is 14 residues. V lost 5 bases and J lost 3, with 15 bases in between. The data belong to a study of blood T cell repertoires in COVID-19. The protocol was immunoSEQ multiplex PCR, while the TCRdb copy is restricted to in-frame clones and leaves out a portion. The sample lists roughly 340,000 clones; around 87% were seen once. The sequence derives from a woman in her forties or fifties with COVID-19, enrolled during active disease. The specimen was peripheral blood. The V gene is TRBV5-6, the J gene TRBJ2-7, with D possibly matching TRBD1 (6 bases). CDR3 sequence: CASRVQTGYYEQYF. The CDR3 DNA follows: TGTGCCAGCAGGGTACAGACAGGATACTACGAGCAGTACTTC.